The 9 T cell receptor beta chains reported below all come from one sample, sequenced in a study of blood T cell repertoires in COVID-19. Data came from immunoSEQ multiplex PCR; TCRdb stores just in-frame clones and leaves some out. The sample yields 240,000 or so clones, roughly 83% seen once. Sequencing input: peripheral blood. The receptor source for this set is an elderly man with acute or convalescent COVID-19.

The rearrangement uses TRBV7-6 and TRBJ1-6, with D maybe TRBD1 (6 bases). The germline V gene encodes CDR1 SGHVS and CDR2 FNYEAQ. The CDR3 runs 15 residues. V was cut by 1 base and J by 7 bases, with 11 bases left in between. For the CDR3, the DNA is TGTGCCAGCAGCTTAGGACAGGCCTCCAATTCACCCCTCCACTTT. Residues: CASSLGQASNSPLHF.

The rearrangement joins TRBV28 to TRBJ1-1, with D unresolved. V shed 6 bases and J shed 1 base, with 6 bases lying between them. There are 12 residues in the CDR3. CDR1 and CDR2 (germline): MDHEN, SYDVKM. The chain's CDR3 is CASSPWNTEAFF. In DNA form, the CDR3 reads TGTGCCAGCAGCCCTTGGAACACTGAAGCTTTCTTT.

This chain links TRBV7-3 with TRBJ2-1; TRBD2 agrees at 9 bases. Looked up from germline, CDR1 is SGHTA and CDR2 is FQGTGA. V shed 5 bases, J shed 9 bases, and the junction held 11 bases outside the gene matches. There are 15 residues in the CDR3. The CDR3 spells CASSLAGPEIGEQFF. CDR3 DNA sequence: TGTGCCAGCAGCCTAGCGGGGCCTGAGATTGGTGAGCAGTTCTTC.

On this clone itself: Other nucleotide sequences in the sample specify the same CDR3. V and J are TRBV2 and TRBJ2-5, with D perhaps TRBD2 (7 bases). The CDR3 runs to 13 residues. V was cut by 7 bases and J by 3 bases, with 12 bases left in between. Germline assignment: CDR1 SNHLY and CDR2 FYNNEI. The CDR3 region is CASTRGGEETQYF. CDR3 bases: TGTGCCAGCACCAGGGGAGGGGAAGAGACCCAGTACTTC.

CDR3 residues: CASSTRPTGADTEAFF. CDR3 in DNA: TGCGCCAGCAGCACCAGACCGACAGGGGCGGACACTGAAGCTTTCTTT. This sequence joins TRBV5-1 and TRBJ1-1, with TRBD1 matching 8 bases. This CDR3 has 16 residues. The V segment lost 4 bases and the J segment 3 bases; nucleotides outside the gene matches: 11. CDR1 is SGHRS, CDR2 YFSETQ, per germline.

Note on this clone: The sample contains more than one DNA sequence encoding this CDR3. The gene calls are TRBV5-1 and TRBJ2-2; 10 nucleotides line up with TRBD2. Germline CDR1 SGHRS, CDR2 YFSETQ. After removal of 3 bases from V and 2 bases from J, the junction contained 1 base not matched to a gene. This CDR3 comprises 15 residues. The CDR3 spells CASSSSGGNTGELFF. The CDR3, as DNA: TGCGCCAGCAGCTCTAGCGGGGGTAACACCGGGGAGCTGTTTTTT.

The chain links TRBV19 to TRBJ1-6, with D perhaps TRBD1 (6 bases). The CDR3 is made up of 13 amino acids. CDR1 LNHDA and CDR2 SQIVND come from the germline V gene (reference sequence). V was clipped by 5 bases and J by 7 bases, with 9 bases between them. The CDR3 spells CASSLTGNSPLHF. The CDR3 nucleotides are TGTGCCAGTAGTCTGACAGGAAATTCACCCCTCCACTTT.

V and J are TRBV7-9 and TRBJ1-2; no clear D. Deletions cut 5 bases from V and 7 bases from J, with 26 bases between. CDR3 length: 17 amino acids. The germline V gene has CDR1 SEHNR and CDR2 FQNEAQ (reference sequence). In DNA form, the CDR3 reads TGTGCCAGCAGCAGCCCCGTGGCGGGCCTGTTCGAGAGTGGCTACACCTTC. Translated, it gives CASSSPVAGLFESGYTF.

The J gene is TRBJ2-3, the V gene TRBV28, with TRBD2 as a possible D gene (6 bases). The V gene's germline CDR1 is MDHEN and CDR2 SYDVKM. Trimming took off 5 bases at V and 2 bases at J, with 23 bases between the two ends. This CDR3 is built from 18 residues. The CDR3 is CASSHSPGLGGLTDTQYF. The CDR3 DNA sequence: TGTGCCAGCAGTCATTCTCCGGGACTGGGGGGACTCACAGATACGCAGTATTTT.